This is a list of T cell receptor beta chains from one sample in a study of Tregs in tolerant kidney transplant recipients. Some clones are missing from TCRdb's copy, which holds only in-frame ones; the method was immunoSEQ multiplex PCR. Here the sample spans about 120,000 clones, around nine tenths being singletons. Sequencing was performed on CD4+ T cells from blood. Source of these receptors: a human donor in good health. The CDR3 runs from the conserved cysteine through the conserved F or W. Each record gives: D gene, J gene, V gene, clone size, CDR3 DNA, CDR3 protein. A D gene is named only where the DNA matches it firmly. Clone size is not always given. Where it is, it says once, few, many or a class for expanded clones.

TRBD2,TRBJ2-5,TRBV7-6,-,TGTGCCAGCAGCCAGACTAGCGGGATAGCAGAGACCCAGTACTTC,CASSQTSGIAETQYF
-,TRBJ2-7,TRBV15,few,TGTGCCACCAGCAGAGATCTCAGTAGCTCCTACGAGCAGTACTTC,CATSRDLSSSYEQYF
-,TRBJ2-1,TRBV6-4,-,TGTGCCAGCAGTGACTCGTTTAAAAACTCCTACAATGAGCAGTTCTTC,CASSDSFKNSYNEQFF
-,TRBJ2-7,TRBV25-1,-,TGTGCCAGCAGTGACACCCGGGACCCCGGAAGCGAGCAGTACTTC,CASSDTRDPGSEQYF
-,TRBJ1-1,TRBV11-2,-,TGTGCCAGCAGCTTAGTGCGGGGTGGGACTGAAGCTTTCTTT,CASSLVRGGTEAFF
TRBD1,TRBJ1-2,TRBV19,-,TGTGCCAGTATCGACCGGCCAGGGGGCATCTATGGCTACACCTTC,CASIDRPGGIYGYTF
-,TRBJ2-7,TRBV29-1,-,TGCAGCGCGGAAGGTGGCAGCTACGAGCAGTACTTC,CSAEGGSYEQYF
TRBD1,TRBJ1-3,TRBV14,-,TGTGCCAGCAGCCTCGCTCCGGGACAGCGGAACTCTGGAAACACCATATATTTT,CASSLAPGQRNSGNTIYF
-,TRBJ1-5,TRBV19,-,TGTGCCAGTGCCCAAACGGGGACCGTGAGGGGCAATCAGCCCCAGCATTTT,CASAQTGTVRGNQPQHF
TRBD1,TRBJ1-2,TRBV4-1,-,TGCGCCAGCAGCCAAGATTACGGGACAGGGGTTGGCTACACCTTC,CASSQDYGTGVGYTF
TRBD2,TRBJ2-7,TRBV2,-,TGTGCCAGCAGTGTTAGGGCGGGAGGCACGATCTACGAGCAGTACTTC,CASSVRAGGTIYEQYF
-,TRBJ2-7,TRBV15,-,TGTGCCACCAGCAGAGGCCCTCCTCGGACCTACGAGCAGTACTTC,CATSRGPPRTYEQYF
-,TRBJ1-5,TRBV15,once,TGTGCCACCAGCCGGGACACGCGAATCAATCAGCCCCAGCATTTT,CATSRDTRINQPQHF
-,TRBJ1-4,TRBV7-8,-,TGTGCCAGCAGCTTAGCTCCTGCAACTAATGAAAAACTGTTTTTT,CASSLAPATNEKLFF
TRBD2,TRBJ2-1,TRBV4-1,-,TGCGCCAGCAGCCAAGCCATAGCGGGGGGGCATCATGAGCAGTTCTTC,CASSQAIAGGHHEQFF
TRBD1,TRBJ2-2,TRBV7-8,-,TGTGCCAGCAGCTTACTACAGGGGGTGAACACCGGGGAGCTGTTTTTT,CASSLLQGVNTGELFF
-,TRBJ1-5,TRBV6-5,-,TGTGCCAGCAGTTACTCAGTGTGGAACGATCAGCCCCAGCATTTT,CASSYSVWNDQPQHF
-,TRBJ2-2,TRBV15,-,TGTGCCACCAGCAGAGGAAGTAGTCCCGGGGAGCTGTTTTTT,CATSRGSSPGELFF
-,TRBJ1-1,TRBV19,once,TGTGCCAGTAGCAGAGGACCGAACACTGAAGCTTTCTTT,CASSRGPNTEAFF
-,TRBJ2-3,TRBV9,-,TGTGCCAGCAGCGTTATAAGCACAGATACGCAGTATTTT,CASSVISTDTQYF
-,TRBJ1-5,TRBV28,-,TGTGCCAGCAGTCCCCTCAATCAGCCCCAGCATTTT,CASSPLNQPQHF
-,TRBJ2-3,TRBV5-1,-,TGCGCCAGCAGGCTTAGCGCAGATACGCAGTATTTT,CASRLSADTQYF
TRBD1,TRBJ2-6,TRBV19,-,TGTGCCAGTAGTATAGCTACTCCCCAAGACAGGGTTGGGGCCAACGTCCTGACTTTC,CASSIATPQDRVGANVLTF
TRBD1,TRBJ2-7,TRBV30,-,TGTGCCTCGACGACAGGGGGTTCCTACGAGCAGTACTTC,CASTTGGSYEQYF
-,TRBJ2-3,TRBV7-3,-,TGTGCCAGCAGCCAAAGCGGGCGCTCAGATACGCAGTATTTT,CASSQSGRSDTQYF
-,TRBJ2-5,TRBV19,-,TGTGCCAGTAGTATCTCTCGAACAGGGAGTCAAGAGACCCAGTACTTC,CASSISRTGSQETQYF
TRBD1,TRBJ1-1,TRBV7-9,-,TGTGCCAGCAGCCACCGGACAGGGACCGGCACTGAAGCTTTCTTT,CASSHRTGTGTEAFF
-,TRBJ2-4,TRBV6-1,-,TGTGCCAGCCGGACGCCCTGGGACATTCAGTACTTC,CASRTPWDIQYF
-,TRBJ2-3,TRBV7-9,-,TGTGCCAGCAGCTTGATGCGGGGCGCGAGGCCAGATACGCAGTATTTT,CASSLMRGARPDTQYF
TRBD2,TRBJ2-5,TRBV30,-,TGTGCCTGGAGTGTTGGGACTAGGGGGTCGGAGACCCAGTACTTC,CAWSVGTRGSETQYF
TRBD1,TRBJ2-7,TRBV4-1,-,TGCGCCAGCAGCTTGCTGATCGGGACAGGGTTCTACGAGCAGTACTTC,CASSLLIGTGFYEQYF
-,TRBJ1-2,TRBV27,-,TGTGCCAGCAGTCGTGACCGCCCGGCCGGTCCGGAAAACTATGGCTACACCTTC,CASSRDRPAGPENYGYTF
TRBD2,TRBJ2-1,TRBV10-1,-,TGCGCCAGCAGTGAGTCGCTAGCGGGAGGGGAAAATGAGCAGTTCTTC,CASSESLAGGENEQFF
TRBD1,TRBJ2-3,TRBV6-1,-,TGTGCCAGCATCCGGGACAGGGGTTCAGATACGCAGTATTTT,CASIRDRGSDTQYF
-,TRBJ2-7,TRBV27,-,TGTGCCAGCGGCCCCCGGGGTGGCACCTACGAGCAGTACTTC,CASGPRGGTYEQYF
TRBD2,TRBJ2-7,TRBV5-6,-,TGTGCCAACTCGCGGGGGATAAACTACGAGCAGTACTTC,CANSRGINYEQYF
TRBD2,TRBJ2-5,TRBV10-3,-,TGTGCCATCAGTGAGTCGGCTAGCGGGGGGGAGACCCAGTACTTC,CAISESASGGETQYF
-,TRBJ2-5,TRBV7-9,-,TGTGCCAGCAGCCCAACAGGGAGAGGGGAGACCCAGTACTTC,CASSPTGRGETQYF
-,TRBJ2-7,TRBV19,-,TGTGCCAGTAGTATTAACCTGGCGACCCTCCCCTACGAGCAGTACTTC,CASSINLATLPYEQYF
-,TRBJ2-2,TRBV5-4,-,TGTGCCAGCAGCTTGGGGGGACACGGCACCGGGGAGCTGTTTTTT,CASSLGGHGTGELFF